This T cell receptor beta chain was observed in a study of OX40 agonist ivuxolimab in advanced cancers. Assay: immunoSEQ multiplex PCR; the TCRdb copy retains only in-frame clones and omits some. In the table there are roughly 50,000 clones, 85% to 90% of which are singletons. V shed 2 bases and J shed 1 base, with 13 bases lying between them. This CDR3 comprises 16 residues. Germline V gives CDR1 KGHSH, CDR2 LQKENI. At cycle 4 day 1, cycle 7 day 1, and baseline, blood was sampled. In the case of this clone: The antigen remains unidentified.

Study results and caveats: CD4+ T cells averaged fewer expanded clones than CD8+ T cells. No determination was made of the antigen specificity of the expanded peripheral T cells.

Specimen: CD4+ or CD8+ T cells sorted from blood, collected in a trial of the OX40 agonist ivuxolimab. The rearrangement joins TRBV18 to TRBJ2-3; D is perhaps TRBD1 (5 bases). The TCR sequence derives from an adult with an advanced solid tumor such as melanoma, head and neck, liver or kidney cancer. The CDR3 sequence: CASSPKSGQRTDTQYF. CDR3 nucleotides: TGTGCCAGCTCACCAAAATCAGGGCAACGCACAGATACGCAGTATTTT.